This TCR beta chain was identified during a study of OX40 agonist ivuxolimab in advanced cancers. Turning to the study itself: Three patients, one with hepatocellular carcinoma and two with cutaneous melanoma, achieved partial responses. Overall study results and limits: Both blood CD4+ and CD8+ T cells showed clonal growth by week 6 at 0.1 to 3.0 mg/kg.

With respect to this clone: Its antigen is not known.

Profiled with immunoSEQ multiplex PCR; TCRdb holds only in-frame clones, not every one. The table shows tens of thousands of clones, with approximately 92% occurring only once. The sample consisted of CD4+ or CD8+ T cells sorted from blood, taken in a trial of the OX40 agonist ivuxolimab. The TCR comes from an adult with an advanced solid tumor such as melanoma, head and neck, liver or kidney cancer.

The CDR3 region has the DNA TGTGCCTTGGGGACATCCCAACAAGATACGCAGTATTTT. Amino acids: CALGTSQQDTQYF. The genes are TRBV6-6 and TRBJ2-3; D perhaps matches TRBD1 (6 bases). Trimming stripped 11 bases from V and 5 bases from J, with 17 bases between. The CDR3 covers 13 residues. CDR1 is MNHNY, CDR2 SVGAGI, per germline (reference sequence).